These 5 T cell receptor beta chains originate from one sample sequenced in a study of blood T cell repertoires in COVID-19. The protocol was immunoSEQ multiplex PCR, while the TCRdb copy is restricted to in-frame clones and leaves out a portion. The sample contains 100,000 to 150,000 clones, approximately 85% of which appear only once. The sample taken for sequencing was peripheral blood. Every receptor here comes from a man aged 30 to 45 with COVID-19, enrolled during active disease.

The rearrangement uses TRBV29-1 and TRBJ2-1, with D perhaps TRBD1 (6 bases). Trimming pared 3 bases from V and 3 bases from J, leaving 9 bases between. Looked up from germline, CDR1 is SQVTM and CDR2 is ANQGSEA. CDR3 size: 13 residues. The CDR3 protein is CSVELDSYNEQFF. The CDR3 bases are TGCAGCGTTGAGTTGGACAGCTACAATGAGCAGTTCTTC.

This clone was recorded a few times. The CDR3 region is CASSLGAANTGELFF. CDR3 nucleotides: TGTGCCAGCAGCTTAGGAGCGGCAAACACCGGGGAGCTGTTTTTT. The chain has TRBV7-8 and TRBJ2-2; a possible D gene is TRBD2 (5 bases). The ends were cut back, 1 base at V and 2 bases at J, with 8 bases in the middle. The germline gives CDR1 SGHVS, CDR2 FQNEAQ. The CDR3 is 15 residues long.

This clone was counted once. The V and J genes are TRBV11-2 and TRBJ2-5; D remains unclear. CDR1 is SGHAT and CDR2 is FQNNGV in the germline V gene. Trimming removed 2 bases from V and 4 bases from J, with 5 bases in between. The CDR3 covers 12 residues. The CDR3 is CASSLTRETQYF. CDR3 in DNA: TGTGCCAGCAGCTTAACACGAGAGACCCAGTACTTC.

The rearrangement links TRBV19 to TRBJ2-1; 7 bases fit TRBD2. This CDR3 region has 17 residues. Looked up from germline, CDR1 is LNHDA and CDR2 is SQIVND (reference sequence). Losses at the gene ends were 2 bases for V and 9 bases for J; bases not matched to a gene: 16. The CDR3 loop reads CASSIQAGALKRGEQFF. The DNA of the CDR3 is TGTGCCAGTAGTATACAAGCTGGGGCCCTTAAGCGGGGTGAGCAGTTCTTC.

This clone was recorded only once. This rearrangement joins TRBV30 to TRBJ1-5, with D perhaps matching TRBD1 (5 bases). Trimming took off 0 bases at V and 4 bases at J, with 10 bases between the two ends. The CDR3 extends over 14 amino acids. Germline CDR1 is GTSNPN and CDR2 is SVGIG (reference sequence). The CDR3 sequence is CAWSVLGGNQPQHF. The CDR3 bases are TGTGCCTGGAGTGTACTGGGGGGGAATCAGCCCCAGCATTTT.